This TCR beta chain originates from a study of HIV-infected children after antiretroviral therapy interruption (dated by TCRdb to 2018 to 2020). For the study in its entirety: Eight children, all with CD4+ count above 500 and viral load below 50 copies/ml, were included, of whom four were on planned treatment interruption and four were on continuous treatment. Alongside measurements of thymic output, the study compared TCR repertoires of children on planned treatment interruption with TCR repertoires of children on continuous antiretroviral treatment. Continuous-treatment samples were analyzed from corresponding weeks 0, 48 and 150. Recorded exposure to EBV and CMV was present in most of the participating children. A median age of roughly 9.2 years was recorded in the interruption group, and a median age of 8 years was recorded in the continuous treatment group. In the interruption arm, samples were obtained at week 0, week 12, end of interruption (week 24 or 48), and about 3 years after study end.

According to the study, the label for this sample's treatment or condition signals: PENTA 11 planned treatment interruption arm or continuous ART arm. The participants, all children from the United Kingdom aged 2 to 15 years, had been on at least three-drug ART for a minimum of 24 weeks. The study required cryopreserved PBMCs containing at least 5 million viable cells, and several candidate patients were excluded because of low viable PBMC yield. Using a FACSAria III cell sorter, naive CD4+ CD45RA+ CD45RO- T cells were FACS-sorted out of thawed PBMCs. Sorted cells were fixed, and RNA was extracted using the RNeasy FFPE kit followed by the RNeasy Micro kit. Overall results and qualifications from the work: The low number of patients is a limitation and the data should be interpreted with caution. In the naive CD4+ repertoires of PTI patients, CDR3 sharing between time points dropped after the start of interruption, while many sequences were shared between the end of interruption and 3 years later. An increase in the naive CD4+ Gini coefficient was observed by the end of treatment interruption, suggesting clonal expansion, and a return to baseline was observed by 3 years. Sorted CD45RA+ naive cells might include minor non-naive CD45RA+ populations such as EMRA or stem memory cells.

This clonotype was counted ten times or more. Its binding antigen is unknown. One base away there is no much larger clone; base qualities are not given. Trimming accounts for 4 bases at V and 10 bases at J, while the number of junction bases matched to no gene is 5. The CDR3 has 12 amino acids, counting the end cysteine and phenylalanine. The DNA shown is the 36-base CDR3, in frame from base 1. CDR1 SQVTM and CDR2 ANQGSEA are derived from the germline V gene. Libraries were made using 3' RACE. To correct PCR amplification bias, TCR libraries were generated from RNA with a 3' RACE protocol that used unique molecular identifiers. As many as 12 amplicon libraries were pooled and then sequenced on an Illumina MiSeq using v2 2x250 paired-end chemistry. For the original study's pipeline: Reads were processed with Decombinator to assign V and J genes and CDR3, with barcode-based error and PCR bias correction. Before the Gini coefficient was calculated with the R ineq package, repertoires were subsampled to the same depth. CDR3 similarity was assessed with GLIPH, Hamming distance and a shared triplet metric. TCRdb reprocessed the public reads (quality trimming at Q25 with fastp, clone calling with MiXCR) and kept in-frame beta chains. Entries that share a CDR3 protein sequence are merged under the most common genes and DNA. These V and J calls are TCRdb output, not the study's own analysis. The sample table contains fewer than 20,000 distinct CDR3 sequences; only one count was recorded for nearly 3.5% of them. In total, the top ten clones hold over 4.5% of the sample.

The chain is assembled from TRBV29-1 and TRBJ2-1; 9 central bases correspond to TRBD1. Specimen: CD45RA+ CD4+ T cells from PBMCs, collected from a donor given antiretroviral therapy, either interrupted or continuous. The sample's cell subset or site label, decoded: naive CD4+ CD45RA+ CD45RO- T cells. This sequence was found in a child aged 2 to 17 with HIV. The DNA sequence is given as TGCAGCGTTGGGGACAGGGAGGGAGAGCAGTTCTTC. The encoded protein is CSVGDREGEQFF.